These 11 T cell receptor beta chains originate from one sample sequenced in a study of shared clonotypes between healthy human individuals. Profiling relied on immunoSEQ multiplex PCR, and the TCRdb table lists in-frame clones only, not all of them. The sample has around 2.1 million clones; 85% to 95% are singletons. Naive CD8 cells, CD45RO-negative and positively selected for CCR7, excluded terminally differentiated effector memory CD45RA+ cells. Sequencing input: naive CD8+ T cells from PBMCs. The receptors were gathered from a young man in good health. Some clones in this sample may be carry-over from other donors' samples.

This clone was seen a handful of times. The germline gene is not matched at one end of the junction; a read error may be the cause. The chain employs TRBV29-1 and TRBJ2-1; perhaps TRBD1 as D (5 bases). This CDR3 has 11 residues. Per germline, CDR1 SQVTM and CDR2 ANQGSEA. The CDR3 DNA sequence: TGCAGCGTTGAGGGTGACAGAGCAAAGATCTTC. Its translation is CSVEGDRAKIF.

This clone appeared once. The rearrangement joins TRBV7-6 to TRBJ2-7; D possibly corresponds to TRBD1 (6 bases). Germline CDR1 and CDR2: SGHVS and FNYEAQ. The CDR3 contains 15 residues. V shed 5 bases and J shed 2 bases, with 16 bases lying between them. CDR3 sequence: CASSARGSAAYEQYF. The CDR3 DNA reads TGTGCCAGCAGCGCAAGGGGGTCCGCGGCCTACGAGCAGTACTTC.

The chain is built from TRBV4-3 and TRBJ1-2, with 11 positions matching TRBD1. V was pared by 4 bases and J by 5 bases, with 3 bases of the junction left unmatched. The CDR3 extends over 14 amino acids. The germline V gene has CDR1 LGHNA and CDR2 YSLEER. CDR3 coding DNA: TGCGCCAGCAGCCCGGGACAGGGGGTTTATGGCTACACCTTC. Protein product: CASSPGQGVYGYTF.

The CDR3 region has the DNA TGTGCCAGCAGCGTAGATAGCGGGAGAAACAATGAGCAGTTCTTC. This codes for CASSVDSGRNNEQFF. The V and J genes are TRBV9 and TRBJ2-1, with 9 bases identical to TRBD2. Germline loops: CDR1 SGDLS, CDR2 YYNGEE. The CDR3 spans 15 residues. With V trimmed by 0 bases and J by 5 bases, 3 bases remained unmatched.

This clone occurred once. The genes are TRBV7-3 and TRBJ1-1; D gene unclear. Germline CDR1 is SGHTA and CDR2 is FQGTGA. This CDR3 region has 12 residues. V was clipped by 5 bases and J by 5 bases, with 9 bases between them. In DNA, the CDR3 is TGTGCCAGCAGCCGGACGGCTACTGAAGCTTTCTTT. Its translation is CASSRTATEAFF.

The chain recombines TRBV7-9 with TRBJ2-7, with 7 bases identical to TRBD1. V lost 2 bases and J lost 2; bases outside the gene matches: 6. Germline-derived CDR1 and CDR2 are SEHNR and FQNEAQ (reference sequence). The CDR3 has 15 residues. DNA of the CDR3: TGTGCCAGCAGCTTAACGTTAGGGACAGCCTACGAGCAGTACTTC. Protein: CASSLTLGTAYEQYF.

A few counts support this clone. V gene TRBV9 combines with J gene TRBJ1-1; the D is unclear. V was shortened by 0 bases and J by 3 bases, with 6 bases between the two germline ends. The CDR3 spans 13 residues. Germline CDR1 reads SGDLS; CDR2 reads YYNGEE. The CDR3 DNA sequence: TGTGCCAGCAGCGTAGACAGCTACACTGAAGCTTTCTTT. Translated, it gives CASSVDSYTEAFF.

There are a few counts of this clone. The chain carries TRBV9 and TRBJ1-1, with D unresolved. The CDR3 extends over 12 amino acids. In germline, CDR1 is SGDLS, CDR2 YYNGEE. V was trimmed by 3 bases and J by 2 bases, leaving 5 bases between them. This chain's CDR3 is CASSDRNTEAFF. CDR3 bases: TGTGCCAGCAGCGACAGAAACACTGAAGCTTTCTTT.

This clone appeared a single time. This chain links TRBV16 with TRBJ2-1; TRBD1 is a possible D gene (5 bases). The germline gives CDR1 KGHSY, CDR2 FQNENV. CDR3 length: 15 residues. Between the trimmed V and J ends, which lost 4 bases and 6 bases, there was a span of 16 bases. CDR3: CASSPSDGARNEQFF. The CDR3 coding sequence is TGTGCCAGCAGCCCATCAGATGGGGCTCGCAATGAGCAGTTCTTC.

In DNA form, the CDR3 reads TGTGCCAGCAGTCCAGGGGTGGGGTGGCAGCCCCAGCATTTT. It encodes CASSPGVGWQPQHF. The rearrangement joins TRBV27 to TRBJ1-5, with D perhaps matching TRBD1 (6 bases). Germline CDR1 is MNHEY and CDR2 is SMNVEV (reference sequence). The CDR3 is made up of 14 amino acids. V lost 5 bases and J 7 bases, leaving 15 bases between the germline ends.

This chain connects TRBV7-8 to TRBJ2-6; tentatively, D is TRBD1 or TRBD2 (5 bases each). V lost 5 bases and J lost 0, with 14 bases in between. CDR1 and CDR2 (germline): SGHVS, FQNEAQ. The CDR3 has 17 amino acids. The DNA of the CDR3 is TGTGCCAGCAGCCACCCTGAGGGGTACTCTGGGGCCAACGTCCTGACTTTC. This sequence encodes CASSHPEGYSGANVLTF.